The text below deals with one T cell receptor beta chain. This clonotype was observed a handful of times. What antigen it recognizes has not been identified. No quality values exist for individual bases; no much larger clone is one base distant. Measured from the cysteine to the phenylalanine, the CDR3 is 14 residues long. The kept DNA is CDR3 alone, 42 bases in frame from the first base. The data originate from a study of post-analysis software for immune sequencing data (dated by TCRdb to about 2015). About the full investigation: Recorded disease courses included relapsing-remitting, secondary progressive and progressive-relapsing multiple sclerosis, with some patients lacking subtype annotation. A subset of samples was prepared in parallel using single-end sample barcoding, then pooled and co-amplified after Illumina adapter ligation. The patient repertoires were set against about eleven previously published healthy control repertoires from donors whose ages ranged from about 6 to 25 years. Summary of the overall study and its limitations: When samples were clustered directly using the F measure, samples prepared in the same batch co-clustered strongly, which prompted a batch-effect correction. Four to six TRBV segments, including TRBV5-6, TRBV5-1 and TRBV20-1, were significantly more frequent in patients than controls. Significantly lower normalized Chao1 diversity was found in multiple sclerosis patients than in controls, suggesting substantial peripheral T-cell clonal expansion. The multiple sclerosis patient group was slightly younger than the control group.

To demonstrate the VDJtools post-analysis software, the study profiled TCR beta repertoires from the peripheral blood of around 13 young patients with multiple sclerosis. Multiple sclerosis patients were children and adolescents aged roughly 6 to 17 years. To prepare the library, PCR was applied. Sequencer: Illumina HiSeq 2500. To reduce PCR and sequencing biases, unique molecular identifiers were incorporated into the TCR beta cDNA libraries. Every 1 to 10 million input T cells yielded 500,000 or so cDNA molecules, meaning each molecule approximated one T cell. The patient libraries were prepared and sequenced with the same protocol used for the earlier healthy control dataset. Within a given batch, samples were prepared together, multiplexed and sequenced on the same HiSeq lane. Turning to the authors' computational methods: MIGEC handled the raw barcoded reads, throwing out single-read molecular identifier groups before consensus assembly and CDR3 extraction. Clonotype tables were post-analysed with VDJtools, normalizing diversity by down-sampling all datasets to the smallest sample size. To correct batch-related cross-sample contamination, repertoire overlap clustering matched CDR3 amino acid sequences but not nucleotide sequences. TCRdb reprocessing: public reads trimmed at Q25 with fastp, clones called with MiXCR, in-frame beta chains kept. Rows are unified per CDR3 protein, each entry keeping the most common DNA and genes. The V and J calls and clone size come from TCRdb's table, not from the authors' own analysis. A total of approximately 730,000 distinct CDR3 sequences appear in this sample, 25% to 30% of them only once. More than 0.45% of the sample lies in the top ten.

The sample consisted of blood. This clonotype was sampled from a girl aged 10-17 years with multiple sclerosis. This chain joins TRBV21-1 to TRBJ2-7; the table's D call, TRBD2, was not checked against the DNA. TRBV21-1 is reported as a pseudogene. The DNA reads TGTGCCAGCAGCAAGAAGACTAGCGGTGACGAGCAGTACTTC. It codes for CASSKKTSGDEQYF.